Listed below are T cell receptor beta chains from one sample, sequenced in a study of blood T cell repertoires in COVID-19. The method was immunoSEQ multiplex PCR; TCRdb's version includes in-frame clones alone and lacks a portion of them. The profile shows approximately 210,000 clones, around 90% of them singletons. Sequencing used PBMCs or T cells enriched from blood (not recorded which). These receptors all come from a woman between 45 and 65 years old with acute COVID-19. Both conserved end residues are part of each CDR3. D genes are given only for firm matches. Clone size is shown for a subset of rows, as once, few, many or a class of expanded clone.

d_gene,j_gene,v_gene,len,abundance,CDR3aa,CDR3nt
TRBD2,TRBJ2-5,TRBV28,19,.,CASSLPPQGGGELQETQYF,TGTGCCAGCAGTTTACCCCCCCAGGGCGGGGGAGAACTACAAGAGACCCAGTACTTC
TRBD2,TRBJ2-7,TRBV12-3/TRBV12-4,13,.,CASSRGGRGEQYF,TGTGCCAGCAGTCGTGGCGGGAGGGGAGAGCAGTACTTC
.,TRBJ1-2,TRBV19,13,once,CASSRQVSYGYTF,TGTGCCAGTAGTAGACAGGTCTCCTATGGCTACACCTTC
TRBD2,TRBJ2-7,TRBV29-1,14,.,CSVEELAGSYEQYF,TGCAGCGTTGAAGAACTAGCGGGAAGCTACGAGCAGTACTTC
.,TRBJ1-6,TRBV10-3,13,.,CAIRAGYNSPLHF,TGTGCCATCAGAGCAGGCTATAATTCACCCCTCCACTTT
.,TRBJ2-2,TRBV6-5,14,once,CASITGTNTGELFF,TGTGCCAGCATTACAGGAACGAACACCGGGGAGCTGTTTTTT
TRBD1,TRBJ1-2,TRBV19,14,.,CASSDSQGGRGYTF,TGTGCCAGTAGTGACTCACAGGGGGGTCGTGGCTACACCTTC
TRBD1,TRBJ1-5,TRBV7-2,16,.,CASSRNGQGGYQPQHF,TGTGCCAGCAGCCGGAATGGACAGGGGGGGTATCAGCCCCAGCATTTT
.,TRBJ2-1,TRBV6-1,14,.,CASSEQGFVDEQFF,TGTGCCAGCAGTGAACAGGGTTTTGTCGATGAGCAGTTCTTC
TRBD1,TRBJ2-3,TRBV4-3,16,.,CASSPWDRSFTDTQYF,TGCGCCAGCAGCCCTTGGGACAGGAGCTTCACAGATACGCAGTATTTT
.,TRBJ1-1,TRBV6-5,14,.,CASSRPGPNIEAFF,TGTGCCAGCAGTAGGCCAGGCCCGAACATTGAAGCTTTCTTT
TRBD2,TRBJ2-3,TRBV9,17,.,CASSVRGLSGSQDTQYF,TGTGCCAGCAGCGTCCGAGGTTTGAGCGGGAGTCAAGATACGCAGTATTTT
.,TRBJ1-1,TRBV30,13,.,CAWSAIENTEAFF,TGTGCCTGGAGTGCAATAGAGAACACTGAAGCTTTCTTT
TRBD2,TRBJ2-2,TRBV19,17,.,CASSTYVAGTITGELFF,TGTGCCAGTAGTACCTACGTAGCGGGAACGATCACCGGGGAGCTGTTTTTT
.,TRBJ2-5,TRBV28,15,.,CASSLSRQGQETQYF,TGTGCCAGCAGTTTATCTCGGCAGGGACAAGAGACCCAGTACTTC
.,TRBJ1-2,TRBV7-2,14,.,CASSSASTAYGYTF,TGTGCCAGCAGCTCCGCCTCGACAGCCTATGGCTACACCTTC
.,TRBJ2-3,TRBV5-1,15,.,CASSLTQGGADTQYF,TGCGCCAGCAGCCTAACACAGGGTGGGGCAGATACGCAGTATTTT
TRBD2,TRBJ2-1,TRBV28,15,.,CASRTLAGGYNEQFF,TGTGCCAGCAGAACACTAGCGGGAGGGTACAATGAGCAGTTCTTC
.,TRBJ2-7,TRBV7-2,12,.,CASSSSGFEQYF,TGTGCCAGCAGCAGTTCAGGGTTCGAGCAGTACTTC
.,TRBJ2-7,TRBV5-8,14,.,CASSYDSSSYEQYF,TGTGCCAGCAGCTACGACAGTTCGTCCTACGAGCAGTACTTC
.,TRBJ2-1,TRBV2,15,few,CASGEQANSYNEQFF,TGTGCCAGCGGGGAGCAAGCGAACTCCTACAATGAGCAGTTCTTC
.,TRBJ1-1,TRBV3-1/TRBV3-2,13,.,CASSPSTGFEAFF,TGTGCCAGCAGCCCTTCTACCGGGTTTGAAGCTTTCTTT
.,TRBJ2-3,TRBV30,12,once,CAWSFTRDTQYF,TGTGCCTGGAGTTTTACTAGAGATACGCAGTATTTT
TRBD1,TRBJ2-7,TRBV7-2,16,once,CASSLALAGGQGEQYF,TGTGCCAGCAGCTTAGCGTTAGCAGGGGGACAGGGGGAGCAGTACTTC
TRBD2,TRBJ2-3,TRBV15,13,.,CATSGRNTDTQYF,TGTGCCACGAGCGGGAGGAACACAGATACGCAGTATTTT
TRBD1,TRBJ2-7,TRBV5-3,18,.,CARSSCPSRGHKFYEQYF,TGTGCCAGAAGCTCCTGCCCGTCCAGGGGGCATAAGTTCTACGAGCAGTACTTC
.,TRBJ2-7,TRBV21-1,15,.,CATLRGAGPNDEQYF,TGTGCCACCCTCCGAGGAGCGGGCCCGAATGACGAGCAGTACTTC
.,TRBJ1-4,TRBV5-1,15,.,CASSLGRQGNEKLFF,TGCGCCAGCAGCTTGGGCCGCCAGGGGAATGAAAAACTGTTTTTT
.,TRBJ1-3,TRBV2,15,.,CASSEGRTSGNTIYF,TGTGCCAGCAGTGAAGGCAGAACCTCTGGAAACACCATATATTTT
.,TRBJ1-2,TRBV24-1,15,.,CATSGAGTYGWRYTF,TGTGCCACCAGTGGCGCCGGGACATACGGCTGGCGCTACACCTTC
TRBD2,TRBJ2-1,TRBV27,16,.,CASSPSGLAGTNEQFF,TGTGCCAGCAGCCCCTCGGGACTAGCGGGAACCAATGAGCAGTTCTTC
.,TRBJ2-4,TRBV5-3,15,.,CARSLEEGISNIQYF,TGTGCCAGAAGCTTGGAAGAGGGTATTAGTAACATTCAGTACTTC
.,TRBJ1-1,TRBV19,12,.,CASQGQRTEAFF,TGTGCCAGCCAGGGGCAACGGACTGAAGCTTTCTTT
.,TRBJ1-5,TRBV28,13,.,CASKMTGNQPQHF,TGTGCCAGCAAGATGACAGGCAATCAGCCCCAGCATTTT
TRBD1,TRBJ1-6,TRBV5-1,15,.,CASSLAGGSNSPLHF,TGCGCCAGCAGCTTGGCAGGGGGTAGTAATTCACCCCTCCACTTT
TRBD1,TRBJ2-2,TRBV7-3,13,.,CASSQQGSGELFF,TGTGCCAGCAGCCAACAGGGGTCCGGGGAGCTGTTTTTT
TRBD1,TRBJ2-2,TRBV19,16,.,CASSTNRGKNTGELFF,TGTGCCAGTAGTACAAACAGGGGGAAGAACACCGGGGAGCTGTTTTTT
TRBD1,TRBJ1-1,TRBV7-3,13,few,CASSLTTGGEAFF,TGTGCCAGCAGCTTAACGACAGGGGGTGAAGCTTTCTTT
TRBD2,TRBJ2-7,TRBV27,15,.,CASSAKGLAGGEQYF,TGTGCCAGCAGTGCGAAGGGACTAGCGGGAGGTGAGCAGTACTTC